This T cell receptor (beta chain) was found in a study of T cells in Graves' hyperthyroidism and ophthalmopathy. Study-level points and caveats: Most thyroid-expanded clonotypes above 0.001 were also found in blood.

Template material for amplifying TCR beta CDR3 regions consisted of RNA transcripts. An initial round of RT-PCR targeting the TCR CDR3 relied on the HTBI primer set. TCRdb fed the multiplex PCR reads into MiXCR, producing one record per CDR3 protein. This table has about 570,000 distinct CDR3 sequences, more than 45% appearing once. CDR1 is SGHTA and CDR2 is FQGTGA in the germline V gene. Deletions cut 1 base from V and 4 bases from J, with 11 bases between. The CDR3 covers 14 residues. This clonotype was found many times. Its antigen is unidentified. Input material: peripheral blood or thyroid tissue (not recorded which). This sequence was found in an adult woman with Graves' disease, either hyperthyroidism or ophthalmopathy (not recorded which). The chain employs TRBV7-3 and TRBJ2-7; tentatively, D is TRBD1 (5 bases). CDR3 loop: CASSLNAGLYEQYF. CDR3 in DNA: TGTGCCAGCAGCTTAAATGCAGGGTTATACGAGCAGTACTTC.